Following are 18 T cell receptor beta chains from one sample sequenced in a study of blood T cell repertoires in COVID-19. The repertoire was sequenced with immunoSEQ multiplex PCR; TCRdb's copy has only in-frame clones and lacks some. Of 70,000 to 95,000 clones in the sample, roughly 90% were seen once. The sample consisted of peripheral blood. These TCRs come from a man aged 65 to 79 with active or convalescent COVID-19.

This chain uses TRBV19 with TRBJ1-5; D gene uncertain. Germline-derived CDR1 and CDR2 are LNHDA and SQIVND (reference sequence). Deletions cut 2 bases from V and 0 bases from J, with 8 bases between. The CDR3 extends over 15 amino acids. This CDR3 is CASSIRLYSNQPQHF. DNA of the CDR3: TGTGCCAGTAGTATACGACTTTATAGCAATCAGCCCCAGCATTTT.

The chain employs TRBV19 and TRBJ1-2, with D unresolved. The V gene lost 7 bases and the J gene lost 5 bases, with 8 bases spanning the gap. Per the germline V gene, CDR1 is LNHDA and CDR2 is SQIVND (reference sequence). The CDR3 runs to 11 residues. CDR3 region: CASNDNYGYTF. The DNA of the CDR3 is TGTGCCAGTAACGACAATTATGGCTACACCTTC.

A word on this clone: The same CDR3 can be traced to other DNA sequences in this sample. The chain links TRBV6-5 to TRBJ1-1, with TRBD1 matching 9 bases. The CDR3 extends over 15 amino acids. V was clipped by 6 bases and J by 0 bases; unmatched bases: 5. Germline values: CDR1 MNHEY, CDR2 SVGAGI. CDR3 sequence: CASRDRDRVNTEAFF. The CDR3 region has the DNA TGTGCCAGCAGGGACCGGGACAGGGTGAACACTGAAGCTTTCTTT.

V is TRBV6-5 and J is TRBJ1-3; possible D gene TRBD1, 5 bases. This CDR3 has 15 amino acids. Trimming took off 2 bases at V and 2 bases at J, with 10 bases between the two ends. Germline CDR1 MNHEY, CDR2 SVGAGI. CDR3 sequence (DNA): TGTGCCAGCAGTTACAGTCCAGGGCCTGGAAACACCATATATTTT. This encodes CASSYSPGPGNTIYF.

The CDR3 sequence: CATSDDRGSGNTIYF. The DNA of the CDR3 is TGTGCCACCAGTGACGACAGGGGGTCTGGAAACACCATATATTTT. V is TRBV24-1 and J is TRBJ1-3; 9 nucleotides align to TRBD1. Per the germline V gene, CDR1 is KGHDR and CDR2 is SFDVKD. The CDR3 has 15 residues. V gave up 4 bases and J gave up 1 base; unmatched junction bases: 1.

CDR3 region: CASSQGYPQGISSYGYTF. DNA for the CDR3: TGTGCCAGCAGCCAAGGCTACCCGCAGGGTATATCCTCCTATGGCTACACCTTC. The gene calls are TRBV4-2 and TRBJ1-2, with D tentatively TRBD1 (5 bases). Germline CDR1 is LGHNA and CDR2 is YNFKEQ. The CDR3 has 18 amino acids. V shed 1 base and J shed 4 bases, with 22 bases lying between them.

This chain joins TRBV6-5 and TRBJ2-7; 7 bases line up with TRBD1. V dropped 6 bases and J dropped 6; count of bases not matched to a gene: 5. The CDR3 has 12 amino acids. Germline V gene lookup returns CDR1 MNHEY and CDR2 SVGAGI. CDR3 protein: CASRSGTVEQYF. The CDR3 DNA follows: TGTGCCAGCAGAAGTGGGACAGTCGAGCAGTACTTC.

This clone is labeled as medium-sized. This specimen includes other DNA sequences encoding the same CDR3. The chain couples TRBV19 to TRBJ2-7, with 8 positions matching TRBD1. CDR1 is LNHDA and CDR2 is SQIVND in the germline V gene (reference sequence). Trimming took 3 bases from V and 3 from J; bases not matched to a gene: 4. This CDR3 region has 14 residues. The CDR3 bases are TGTGCCAGTAGTATCGGTGACAGGGGCTACGAGCAGTACTTC. Translated: CASSIGDRGYEQYF.

The V and J genes are TRBV6-6 and TRBJ1-4; a possible D gene is TRBD1 (5 bases). Germline CDR1 reads MNHNY; CDR2 reads SVGAGI (reference sequence). This CDR3 is 17 amino acids long. Trimming removed 5 bases at V and 0 bases at J, with 16 bases between. The CDR3 nucleotides are TGTGCCAGCAGTCCCGGGTCAGGGCGATCAACTAATGAAAAACTGTTTTTT. Protein product: CASSPGSGRSTNEKLFF.

V gene TRBV30 combines with J gene TRBJ1-5; the match to TRBD1 covers 7 bases. Germline V gene lookup returns CDR1 GTSNPN and CDR2 SVGIG (reference sequence). Unmatched junction bases numbered 5, after V lost 3 bases and J lost 3 bases. The CDR3 loop spans 14 amino acids. The CDR3 bases are TGTGCCTGGAGCCCGGGACAGTACAATCAGCCCCAGCATTTT. Protein product: CAWSPGQYNQPQHF.

This clone has a single count. The chain joins TRBV5-1 to TRBJ2-2; D is perhaps TRBD2 (6 bases). From germline, CDR1 is SGHRS and CDR2 YFSETQ. CDR3 length: 16 residues. V lost 4 bases and J 2 bases, leaving 15 bases between the germline ends. This CDR3 reads CASSLFSGFNTGELFF. The DNA for the CDR3 is TGCGCCAGCAGCCTATTCAGCGGGTTTAACACCGGGGAGCTGTTTTTT.

The gene calls are TRBV19 and TRBJ1-5; 10 bases line up with TRBD1. The ends lost 7 bases at V and 7 bases at J; junction bases unmatched: 13. Germline-derived CDR1 and CDR2 are LNHDA and SQIVND (reference sequence). The CDR3 loop spans 16 amino acids. The CDR3 nucleotides read TGTGCCAGTAATGGGCGGGACAGGGGCTCCAGCCAGCCCCAGCATTTT. Protein: CASNGRDRGSSQPQHF.

The gene calls are TRBV6-5 and TRBJ1-4, with no clear D. The germline V gene has CDR1 MNHEY and CDR2 SVGAGI. This CDR3 has 13 residues. Trimming stripped 6 bases from V and 4 bases from J, with 9 bases between. CDR3 region: CASRDFFNEKLFF. In nucleotides, the CDR3 is TGTGCCAGCAGAGACTTTTTTAATGAAAAACTGTTTTTT.

J is TRBJ2-7 and V is TRBV7-9, with D perhaps matching TRBD2 (6 bases). CDR1 is SEHNR, CDR2 FQNEAQ, per germline (reference sequence). V was trimmed by 7 bases and J by 2 bases, leaving 15 bases between them. This CDR3 is built from 14 residues. In nucleotides, the CDR3 is TGTGCCAGCACCGGGACTCCTCGTGCCTACGAGCAGTACTTC. It specifies CASTGTPRAYEQYF.

V gene TRBV9 combines with J gene TRBJ2-1; no definite D call. The V gene lost 0 bases and the J gene lost 3 bases, with 7 bases spanning the gap. Germline CDR1 reads SGDLS; CDR2 reads YYNGEE. The CDR3 has 14 residues. CDR3 amino acids: CASSVDYRYNEQFF. The CDR3 DNA follows: TGTGCCAGCAGCGTAGACTACCGCTACAATGAGCAGTTCTTC.

The rearrangement uses TRBV28 and TRBJ2-1, with 10 bases matching TRBD2. The germline V gene encodes CDR1 MDHEN and CDR2 SYDVKM. CDR3 length: 16 residues. V lost 2 bases to trimming and J lost 10 bases; unmatched junction nucleotides: 11. CDR3 in amino acids: CASSLGLIAGGGEQFF. The CDR3 DNA follows: TGTGCCAGCAGTTTAGGCTTAATAGCGGGAGGAGGCGAGCAGTTCTTC.

The V gene is TRBV7-8, the J gene TRBJ1-1; no clear D gene. Trimming stripped 6 bases from V and 1 base from J, with 12 bases between. CDR1 is SGHVS, CDR2 FQNEAQ, per germline. The CDR3 is made up of 14 amino acids. The CDR3 sequence: CASRPLAGNTEAFF. CDR3 coding DNA: TGTGCCAGCAGACCCCTGGCGGGGAACACTGAAGCTTTCTTT.

V is TRBV11-2 and J is TRBJ2-7; 9 bases fit TRBD2. CDR3 length: 15 amino acids. Germline values: CDR1 SGHAT, CDR2 FQNNGV. With V trimmed by 5 bases and J by 3 bases, 8 bases remained unmatched. The CDR3 loop reads CASSPPTSGSYEQYF. CDR3 DNA: TGTGCCAGCAGCCCTCCGACTAGCGGCAGCTACGAGCAGTACTTC.